A single TCR beta chain is shown here with its context. What it binds is not known. This sample was included in a study of CD8 T cells in ankylosing spondylitis. Overall study results and limits: Some of the motif variants had earlier been found in reactive arthritis patients' fluid and blood. It was reported that disease-linked clones were significantly enriched in matched ankylosing spondylitis synovial fluid. Among TCR beta sequences, a motif of under ten highly homologous variants appeared characteristic of ankylosing spondylitis blood.

Researchers built TCR beta libraries using quantitative 5'-RACE with molecular barcodes. TCRdb recomputed calls from the 5' RACE reads with MiXCR, one row per CDR3 protein. The sample has around 390,000 distinct CDR3 sequences; 20% to 25% are singletons. The specimen sequenced was blood, either unsorted or a sorted T cell fraction (not recorded which). This clonotype was obtained from a male donor with ankylosing spondylitis.

CDR3 sequence: CASSRGPPNAGNTIYF. In DNA form, the CDR3 reads TGTGCCAGCAGCAGAGGTCCCCCAAACGCTGGAAACACCATATATTTT. This chain joins TRBV7-8 and TRBJ1-3; no firm D call. CDR3 length equals 16 residues. V shed 5 bases and J shed 2 bases, with 16 bases lying between them. Looked up from germline, CDR1 is SGHVS and CDR2 is FQNEAQ.